Listed below are T cell receptor beta chains from one sample, sequenced in a study of CXCR3-negative and CXCR3-positive naive CD8 T cells. From the 5' RACE reads, TCRdb lists one entry per CDR3 protein and no DNA. The sample table sets out around 84,000 distinct CDR3 sequences. The sequencing input was naive CXCR3+ CD8+ T cells from blood. These receptors all stem from a human donor in good health. Some clones in this sample may be carry-over from other donors' samples. CDR3s include the opening cysteine and the closing phenylalanine or tryptophan.

J gene,V gene,CDR3 protein
TRBJ2-1,TRBV13,CASSSLRGPDNEQFF
TRBJ2-1,TRBV2,CASQGGLAPYNEQFF
TRBJ2-2,TRBV7-8,CASSLGDSRGELFF
TRBJ2-5,TRBV7-8,CASRNRWGPQETQYF
TRBJ2-7,TRBV15,CATSQQDSYEQYF
TRBJ1-2,TRBV6-5,CASSYGQGGGYTF
TRBJ2-7,TRBV5-1,CASSLEDSISYEQYF
TRBJ2-3,TRBV5-1,CATTPYGTDTQYF
TRBJ1-3,TRBV12-3/TRBV12-4,CASSLDRRSGNTIYF
TRBJ2-7,TRBV20-1,CSAEDSEYEQYF
TRBJ1-5,TRBV28,CASSFIRTGNQPQHF
TRBJ2-1,TRBV28,CASSLEGQGTYNEQFF
TRBJ2-3,TRBV28,CASSPGQGTSTDTQYF
TRBJ2-5,TRBV6-5,CASSGQETQYF
TRBJ2-5,TRBV28,CASSFNGKWAQYF
TRBJ2-2,TRBV10-3,CAISELPDRGDGGELFF
TRBJ2-2,TRBV29-1,CSAKLGQGHTGELFF